A single sample is the source of the 27 T cell receptor beta chains below, sequenced in a study of blood T cell repertoires in COVID-19. The table came from immunoSEQ multiplex PCR; TCRdb's copy has only in-frame clones and leaves some out. The table has approximately 260,000 clones, under 90% seen once. The sample was PBMCs or T cells enriched from blood (not recorded which). The receptors were gathered from a woman aged 55-69 years who had recovered from COVID-19.

The chain couples TRBV6-5 to TRBJ1-6; D ambiguous. Per the germline V gene, CDR1 is MNHEY and CDR2 is SVGAGI. V was cut by 6 bases and J by 0 bases, with 9 bases left in between. CDR3 length equals 15 residues. CDR3 sequence (DNA): TGTGCCAGCAGGTACCTTAGCTCCTATAATTCACCCCTCCACTTT. This sequence encodes CASRYLSSYNSPLHF.

V is TRBV27 and J is TRBJ2-5; D may be TRBD2 (6 bases). CDR1 and CDR2 (germline): MNHEY, SMNVEV (reference sequence). The CDR3 covers 16 residues. V shed 0 bases and J shed 3 bases, with 14 bases lying between them. CDR3 sequence: CASSLSAGPGEETQYF. The CDR3, as DNA: TGTGCCAGCAGTTTATCAGCGGGTCCGGGTGAAGAGACCCAGTACTTC.

Worth noting for this clone: The junction departs from the called germline gene at one end, perhaps through a read error. Other nucleotide sequences in the sample specify the same CDR3. The CDR3 DNA is TGTGCTAGCAGCTCCCGGGACACCACCTACAATGAGCAGTTCTTC. This translates into CASSSRDTTYNEQFF. The chain joins TRBV11-3 to TRBJ2-1, with D maybe TRBD1 (6 bases). The germline gives CDR1 SGHNT, CDR2 YENEEA. This CDR3 has 15 residues.

The chain has TRBV9 and TRBJ2-3; D is possibly TRBD2 (6 bases). The CDR3 spans 17 residues. CDR1 and CDR2 (germline): SGDLS, YYNGEE. V lost 0 bases, J lost 1 base, and 15 bases lay in between. The CDR3 is CASSVGWREGGTDTQYF. In DNA, the CDR3 is TGTGCCAGCAGCGTAGGCTGGCGGGAAGGAGGCACAGATACGCAGTATTTT. The complete variable domain, with remaining parts taken from reference TRBV9 and TRBJ2-3, reads DSGVTQTPKHLITATGQRVTLRCSPRSGDLSVYWYQQSLDQGLQFLIQYYNGEERAKGNILERFSAQQFPDLHSELNLSSLELGDSALYFCASSVGWREGGTDTQYFGPGTRLTVL.

The V gene is TRBV5-1, the J gene TRBJ2-5, with 7 bases identical to TRBD1. The germline V gene encodes CDR1 SGHRS and CDR2 YFSETQ. The CDR3 is 15 amino acids. After removal of 2 bases from V and 1 base from J, the junction contained 5 bases not matched to a gene. CDR3 loop: CASSLMGTVQETQYF. CDR3 DNA: TGCGCCAGCAGCTTAATGGGGACAGTCCAAGAGACCCAGTACTTC.

V and J are TRBV10-3 and TRBJ2-7, with 7 bases aligning to TRBD2. The CDR3 extends over 14 amino acids. Per the germline V gene, CDR1 is ENHRY and CDR2 is SYGVKD. V shed 6 bases, J shed 3 bases, and the junction held 8 bases outside the gene matches. In nucleotides, the CDR3 is TGTGCCATCAGAGCCTCCCGGGGGGACTACGAGCAGTACTTC. Amino acids: CAIRASRGDYEQYF.

V gene TRBV6-5 combines with J gene TRBJ2-7; 11 bases match TRBD2. The V gene's germline CDR1 is MNHEY and CDR2 SVGAGI. Trimming at V came to 11 bases and at J to 3 bases, leaving 3 bases not matched to a gene. This CDR3 comprises 12 residues. The CDR3 nucleotides are TGTGCCGTAGGGACTAGCGGCTACGAGCAGTACTTC. This sequence encodes CAVGTSGYEQYF.

The chain uses TRBV18 and TRBJ1-2; 7 positions agree with TRBD1. This CDR3 is 13 amino acids long. Looked up from germline, CDR1 is KGHSH and CDR2 is LQKENI. Germline trimming cut 3 bases from V and 5 bases from J; bases unmatched to any gene: 3. The CDR3 DNA sequence: TGTGCCAGCTCACCCACAGGGGAGTATGGCTACACCTTC. Encoded protein: CASSPTGEYGYTF.

V gene TRBV12-5 combines with J gene TRBJ2-4, with D uncertain. Germline V lookup: CDR1 LGHNT, CDR2 FRNRAP. The ends were cut back, 3 bases at V and 3 bases at J, with 12 bases in the middle. This CDR3 spans 15 amino acids. The CDR3 region has the DNA TGTGCTAGTGGTTTTTCTCCAGCGCGCAAAAACATTCAGTACTTC. Translation gives CASGFSPARKNIQYF.

The rearrangement links TRBV9 to TRBJ1-1, with 8 nucleotides matching TRBD1. CDR1 and CDR2 from the germline V gene are SGDLS and YYNGEE. The CDR3 sequence is 14 residues long. Germline trimming cut 6 bases from V and 4 bases from J; bases unmatched to any gene: 8. The CDR3 is CASTKTGESTEAFF. CDR3 DNA sequence: TGTGCCAGCACCAAGACAGGGGAGAGCACTGAAGCTTTCTTT. The entire variable domain, with the rest obtained from reference TRBV9 and TRBJ1-1, is as follows: DSGVTQTPKHLITATGQRVTLRCSPRSGDLSVYWYQQSLDQGLQFLIQYYNGEERAKGNILERFSAQQFPDLHSELNLSSLELGDSALYFCASTKTGESTEAFFGQGTRLTVV.

J is TRBJ2-1 and V is TRBV19; TRBD2 aligns across 11 bases. J was trimmed by 6 bases and V by 7 bases; bases with no gene match: 8. The CDR3 covers 15 residues. Germline assignment: CDR1 LNHDA and CDR2 SQIVND (reference sequence). The DNA for the CDR3 is TGTGCCAGTACAACTAGCGGGAGTCCCCTCAATGAGCAGTTCTTC. Translation: CASTTSGSPLNEQFF.

The chain combines TRBV29-1 with TRBJ2-1, with a tentative D call TRBD2 (5 bases). V was clipped by 1 base and J by 7 bases, with 17 bases between them. From germline, CDR1 is SQVTM and CDR2 ANQGSEA. The CDR3 extends over 15 amino acids. The CDR3 DNA reads TGCAGCGTTGAAGGAATCGTGCTAGGAGGAAATGAGCAGTTCTTC. Its protein is CSVEGIVLGGNEQFF.

The chain employs TRBV10-3 and TRBJ1-2; D is uncertain. Per germline, CDR1 ENHRY and CDR2 SYGVKD. Between the trimmed V and J ends, which lost 2 bases and 8 bases, there was a span of 9 bases. The CDR3 runs to 12 residues. The CDR3 DNA is TGTGCCATCAGTGAGGCAGTCGAAGGCTACACCTTC. It codes for CAISEAVEGYTF.

V gene TRBV7-2 combines with J gene TRBJ1-5; D might be TRBD1 (6 bases). V gave up 1 base and J gave up 0 bases, with 7 bases separating them. The germline V gene has CDR1 SGHTA and CDR2 FQGNSA. The CDR3 is 15 residues long. Here the CDR3 reads CASSLGDTSNQPQHF. DNA for the CDR3: TGTGCCAGCAGCTTAGGGGACACTAGCAATCAGCCCCAGCATTTT.

The chain has TRBV6-5 and TRBJ2-7, with 9 bases fitting TRBD1. J gave up 2 bases and V 6 bases, and 5 bases lay outside the gene matches. CDR1 and CDR2 (germline): MNHEY, SVGAGI. The CDR3 consists of 14 residues. CDR3 sequence (DNA): TGTGCCAGCAGACGGCGGGACAGGGCCTACGAGCAGTACTTC. Its translation is CASRRRDRAYEQYF.

The chain employs TRBV27 and TRBJ2-1, with a weak D call TRBD1 (5 bases). The CDR3 runs 15 residues. Germline CDR1 MNHEY, CDR2 SMNVEV (reference sequence). V was cut by 2 bases and J by 5 bases, with 13 bases left in between. CDR3: CASSLIQGYNNEQFF. The CDR3 DNA is TGTGCCAGCAGTTTAATCCAGGGCTATAACAATGAGCAGTTCTTC.

The chain is built from TRBV27 and TRBJ2-7; a possible D gene is TRBD1 (5 bases). In germline, CDR1 is MNHEY, CDR2 SMNVEV (reference sequence). Trimming took 5 bases from V and 4 from J, leaving 15 bases between them. The CDR3 contains 14 residues. Here the CDR3 DNA reads TGTGCCAGCAGTCCCCTGGTAGGGGTTTACGAGCAGTACTTC. This encodes CASSPLVGVYEQYF.

The chain uses TRBV28 and TRBJ1-6; 7 positions agree with TRBD1. The CDR3 covers 14 residues. From germline, CDR1 is MDHEN and CDR2 SYDVKM. J gave up 7 bases and V 2 bases, and 2 bases lay outside the gene matches. The CDR3 DNA sequence: TGTGCCAGCAGTTTACCACAGGGGAATTCACCCCTCCACTTT. Translated: CASSLPQGNSPLHF.

This chain connects TRBV30 to TRBJ2-3; TRBD2 agrees at 10 bases. The CDR3 totals 14 residues. Trimming cost V 5 bases and J 0 bases; bases outside gene matches: 2. Germline CDR1 and CDR2: GTSNPN and SVGIG (reference sequence). CDR3 coding DNA: TGTGCCTGGGGACTAGCGGCTAGCACAGATACGCAGTATTTT. Protein sequence: CAWGLAASTDTQYF.

J is TRBJ2-7 and V is TRBV7-9; D unclear. V shed 0 bases and J shed 0 bases, with 9 bases lying between them. The CDR3 is 15 residues long. Germline CDR1 is SEHNR and CDR2 is FQNEAQ (reference sequence). CDR3 coding DNA: TGTGCCAGCAGCTTAGCTTACCAGTCCTCCTACGAGCAGTACTTC. It yields the protein CASSLAYQSSYEQYF. The variable domain in full, completed from reference TRBV7-9 and TRBJ2-7, reads DTGVSQNPRHKITKRGQNVTFRCDPISEHNRLYWYRQTLGQGPEFLTYFQNEAQLEKSRLLSDRFSAERPKGSFSTLEIQRTEQGDSAMYLCASSLAYQSSYEQYFGPGTRLTVT.

V gene TRBV2 combines with J gene TRBJ1-6, with D uncertain. Germline lookup yields CDR1 SNHLY and CDR2 FYNNEI. The V end lost 4 bases, the J end lost 7 bases, and 11 bases lay between the germline ends. This CDR3 is built from 14 residues. The CDR3 here is CASSVTDKNSPLHF. In DNA form, the CDR3 reads TGTGCCAGCAGTGTCACAGATAAGAATTCACCCCTCCACTTT.

This clone has just one count. V and J are TRBV7-2 and TRBJ2-1; 9 bases agree with TRBD1. V trimming: 4 bases; J trimming: 4 bases; junction bases outside the gene matches: 14. The CDR3 is 18 residues long. Germline loops: CDR1 SGHTA, CDR2 FQGNSA. The CDR3 is CASSSYGIIGTGYNEQFF. CDR3 nucleotides: TGTGCCAGCAGCTCCTATGGGATAATTGGGACAGGGTACAATGAGCAGTTCTTC.

V is TRBV5-4 and J is TRBJ2-2, with 10 bases identical to TRBD1. V was pared by 2 bases and J by 5 bases, with 12 bases of the junction left unmatched. This CDR3 is 18 amino acids long. Germline CDR1 is SGHNT and CDR2 is YYREEE (reference sequence). The CDR3 protein is CASSFPGQGGNPTGELFF. The CDR3 DNA follows: TGTGCCAGCAGCTTCCCCGGACAGGGGGGGAACCCTACCGGGGAGCTGTTTTTT. The whole variable domain, filled in from reference TRBV5-4 and TRBJ2-2, reads ETGVTQSPTHLIKTRGQQVTLRCSSQSGHNTVSWYQQALGQGPQFIFQYYREEENGRGNFPPRFSGLQFPNYSSELNVNALELDDSALYLCASSFPGQGGNPTGELFFGEGSRLTVL.

This clone was counted only a few times. The chain carries TRBV20-1 and TRBJ1-2; 8 bases are a match to TRBD1. J lost 9 bases, V lost 6 bases, and 6 bases had no gene match. The CDR3 covers 11 residues. CDR1 and CDR2 from the germline V gene are DFQATT and SNEGSKA (reference sequence). The CDR3 DNA follows: TGCAGTGCAGGGACAGGAGAACGCTACACCTTC. It encodes CSAGTGERYTF.

In this sample, this clone turned up a few times. The chain uses TRBV5-1 and TRBJ2-7; D not resolved. Trimming pared 3 bases from V and 6 bases from J, leaving 10 bases between. This CDR3 region has 12 residues. Germline CDR1 is SGHRS and CDR2 is YFSETQ. Written as DNA, the CDR3 is TGCGCCAGCAGCTGGGCGAACTCCGAGCAGTACTTC. It translates to CASSWANSEQYF.

The V gene is TRBV27, the J gene TRBJ1-5, with 7 positions matching TRBD1. The CDR3 spans 14 residues. CDR1 is MNHEY, CDR2 SMNVEV, per germline (reference sequence). V was pared by 5 bases and J by 4 bases, with 5 bases of the junction left unmatched. CDR3 DNA sequence: TGTGCCAGCAGTCATGACAGGGCTAATCAGCCCCAGCATTTT. This gives the protein CASSHDRANQPQHF.

The CDR3 nucleotides are TGCGCCAGCAGTGAGTGGCAGGGACTCGATCAGCCCCAGCATTTT. It translates to CASSEWQGLDQPQHF. The chain carries TRBV10-2 and TRBJ1-5, with D tentatively TRBD1 (5 bases). Germline CDR1 WSHSY, CDR2 SAAADI. V was cut by 1 base and J by 5 bases, with 12 bases left in between. The CDR3 runs 15 residues.